A single sample is the source of the 6 T cell receptor beta chains below, sequenced in a study of blood T cells in healthy people across ages (dated by TCRdb to between 2014 and 2017). Receptor libraries were prepared by 5' RACE. The sequencer listed for this sample is Illumina HiSeq 2500. A second PCR of roughly 6 to 11 cycles was run with a J-beta primer mix and a sample-barcoded 5' primer. Starting from the raw public reads, TCRdb applied fastp trimming at Q25, assembled clones with MiXCR and retained in-frame beta chains. Entries that share a CDR3 protein sequence are merged under the most common genes and DNA. The sample includes some 290,000 distinct CDR3 sequences, with roughly 27% observed a single time. The leading ten clones occupy over 25% of the sample. What was sequenced was blood. The receptors originated from a woman aged 70-85 years in good health.

This clonotype was observed a few times. The CDR3 DNA follows: TGTGCCAGCAGCCAAGATCGGTCTAGCGGGAACAATGAGCAGTTCTTC. Amino acid sequence: CASSQDRSSGNNEQFF. The chain joins TRBV3-1 to TRBJ2-1, with 9 bases lining up with TRBD2. The CDR3 is 16 amino acids. The V and J ends lost 0 bases and 5 bases, in that order; junction bases with no gene match: 5. The germline gives CDR1 LGHDT, CDR2 YNNKEL (reference sequence).

The rearrangement uses TRBV20-1 and TRBJ1-5, with 7 nucleotides matching TRBD1. Germline lookup yields CDR1 DFQATT and CDR2 SNEGSKA (reference sequence). V was clipped by 3 bases and J by 4 bases; unmatched bases: 6. The CDR3 has 14 amino acids. In DNA form, the CDR3 reads TGCAGTGCTAGGTCTCAGGGGGGTAATCAGCCCCAGCATTTT. This sequence encodes CSARSQGGNQPQHF.

This clonotype turned up a few times. The gene calls are TRBV29-1 and TRBJ1-2; a weak D match, TRBD1 (5 bases). Germline CDR1 reads SQVTM; CDR2 reads ANQGSEA. V lost 2 bases and J lost 11, with 18 bases in between. CDR3 size: 13 residues. As DNA, the CDR3 is TGCAGCGTTGAATTGGTACAGGCCGCTGGTTACACCTTC. Protein: CSVELVQAAGYTF.

Concerning this clonotype: A much larger clone differs by one base, so this may be a read error. The chain has TRBV20-1 and TRBJ2-7, with 12 positions matching TRBD2. This CDR3 region has 15 residues. Germline V gene lookup returns CDR1 DFQATT and CDR2 SNEGSKA (reference sequence). CDR3 amino acids: CSARDWRLAGVEQHF. Written as DNA, the CDR3 is TGCAGTGCTAGAGATTGGCGACTAGCGGGAGTTGAGCAGCACTTC.

This clonotype was seen more than once but under ten times. This chain connects TRBV5-8 to TRBJ1-5; D remains ambiguous. The germline CDR1 and CDR2 sequences are SGHTS and YDEGEE. The CDR3 extends over 15 amino acids. V shed 0 bases and J shed 3 bases, with 10 bases lying between them. The chain's CDR3 is CASSLALYDNQPQHF. The CDR3 DNA reads TGTGCCAGCAGCTTGGCCCTTTACGACAATCAGCCCCAGCATTTT.

Only a few counts were recorded for this clonotype. V and J are TRBV12-3 or TRBV12-4 and TRBJ2-5; D is unclear. The CDR3 extends over 11 amino acids. Trimming removed 6 bases from V and 3 bases from J, with 5 bases in between. The CDR3 sequence is CASRREETQYF. CDR3 DNA sequence: TGTGCCAGCAGGCGCGAAGAGACCCAGTACTTC.